The rows below give T cell receptor beta chains drawn from one sample of a study of response to subunit inactivated influenza vaccine. One entry per CDR3 protein results from TCRdb running MiXCR on the RT-PCR reads. The sample shows 500,000 to 700,000 distinct CDR3 sequences, roughly 25% of them seen only once. These data were also filed under a second study, of T cells expressing NK-cell markers.

Here the sequenced sample was CD4+ T cells sorted from PBMCs, taken approximately 12 days after vaccination. All receptors come from a man aged 50 to 59 who received an inactivated influenza vaccine. CDR3s include the opening cysteine and the closing phenylalanine or tryptophan. A D gene is named only where the DNA matches it firmly. Rows give clone size only sometimes, using once, few, many, or a class for an expanded clone.

clone_size	j_call	v_call	d_call	cdr3_aa	cdr3_nt
few	TRBJ2-7	TRBV4-3	.	CASSQVGGPSEQYF	TGCGCCAGCAGCCAAGTGGGGGGACCCTCCGAGCAGTACTTC
.	TRBJ2-3	TRBV20-1	.	CSARWGVTDTQYF	TGCAGTGCTAGATGGGGAGTCACAGATACGCAGTATTTT
few	TRBJ2-1	TRBV20-1	TRBD1	CSARAGQGSYNEQFF	TGCAGTGCTAGAGCGGGACAGGGTTCCTACAATGAGCAGTTCTTC
few	TRBJ2-5	TRBV20-1	.	CSARRGVETQYF	TGCAGTGCTAGAAGGGGGGTAGAGACCCAGTACTTC
.	TRBJ2-7	TRBV20-1	TRBD2	CSVPSSGVYEQYF	TGCAGTGTTCCCTCTAGCGGGGTCTACGAGCAGTACTTC
few	TRBJ1-1	TRBV29-1	.	CSVVGIQGGTEAFF	TGCAGCGTTGTGGGGATACAGGGAGGGACTGAAGCTTTCTTT
.	TRBJ1-2	TRBV7-9	TRBD1	CASSPGDRPLYTF	TGTGCCAGCAGCCCAGGGGACAGACCGCTTTACACCTTC
.	TRBJ2-7	TRBV7-2	.	CASSFVQTDEQYF	TGTGCCAGCAGCTTCGTCCAGACGGACGAGCAGTACTTC
.	TRBJ1-1	TRBV18	.	CASSPRGASTEAFF	TGTGCCAGCTCACCACGGGGGGCGAGCACTGAAGCTTTCTTT
.	TRBJ2-5	TRBV25-1	TRBD2	CASSEFGGGETQYF	TGTGCCAGCAGTGAATTTGGGGGAGGGGAGACCCAGTACTTC
few	TRBJ2-3	TRBV29-1	.	CSVARRTDTQYF	TGCAGCGTTGCCCGTCGCACAGATACGCAGTATTTT
few	TRBJ2-7	TRBV29-1	TRBD1	CSTRGPGVEQYF	TGCAGTACAAGGGGGCCTGGGGTCGAGCAGTACTTC
.	TRBJ2-2	TRBV12-3/TRBV12-4	TRBD1	CASPQGARTGELFF	TGTGCCAGCCCCCAGGGGGCACGGACCGGGGAGCTGTTTTTT
many	TRBJ2-5	TRBV29-1	.	CSVTRGWGDETQYF	TGCAGCGTAACCAGGGGATGGGGTGATGAGACCCAGTACTTC
.	TRBJ2-5	TRBV10-2	TRBD2	CASSESRRRGGTQETQYF	TGCGCCAGCAGTGAGTCGAGGAGGCGGGGGGGAACCCAAGAGACCCAGTACTTC
many	TRBJ2-3	TRBV6-1	.	CASSEAGSTDTQYF	TGTGCCAGCAGTGAAGCGGGCAGCACAGATACGCAGTATTTT
.	TRBJ1-5	TRBV12-3/TRBV12-4	.	CASSFGRSYSNQPQHF	TGTGCCAGCAGTTTCGGCCGCTCTTATAGCAATCAGCCCCAGCATTTT
few	TRBJ2-7	TRBV20-1	TRBD2	CSARVTRERVHEQYF	TGCAGTGCTAGAGTGACGCGGGAGAGGGTTCACGAGCAGTACTTC
.	TRBJ2-1	TRBV6-2/TRBV6-3	.	CASGGFEQFF	TGTGCCAGCGGGGGATTTGAGCAGTTCTTC
.	TRBJ2-7	TRBV20-1	.	CSARDWRGYYEQYF	TGCAGTGCTAGAGATTGGAGGGGGTACTACGAGCAGTACTTC
few	TRBJ2-3	TRBV4-2	TRBD2	CASSQDTSGTTDTQYF	TGTGCCAGCAGCCAAGATACTAGCGGAACCACAGATACGCAGTATTTT
.	TRBJ2-2	TRBV11-2	TRBD1	CASSRGDRTNTGELFF	TGTGCCAGCAGCCGCGGGGACAGGACGAACACCGGGGAGCTGTTTTTT
few	TRBJ2-7	TRBV5-1	.	CASSLDRVETYEQYF	TGCGCCAGCAGCTTGGACAGGGTCGAGACCTACGAGCAGTACTTC
many	TRBJ1-2	TRBV7-8	.	CASSLAEGRFSYGYTF	TGTGCCAGCAGCTTGGCGGAGGGTCGTTTTAGCTATGGCTACACCTTC
.	TRBJ2-5	TRBV9	.	CASSGSPGVQETQYF	TGTGCCAGCAGCGGGTCTCCGGGAGTCCAAGAGACCCAGTACTTC
few	TRBJ2-1	TRBV4-2	TRBD2	CASSQGTSGSPSSYNEQFF	TGTGCCAGCAGCCAAGGGACTAGCGGGAGCCCCAGCTCCTACAATGAGCAGTTCTTC
few	TRBJ2-7	TRBV20-1	.	CSARAPAQTVGQYF	TGCAGTGCTAGAGCCCCCGCCCAGACGGTGGGGCAGTACTTC
.	TRBJ1-6	TRBV2	.	CASSDRSSYNSPLLF	TGTGCCAGCAGTGACCGGAGCTCCTATAATTCACCCCTCCTCTTT
.	TRBJ2-1	TRBV25-1	TRBD2	CASSEPLGREAGEQFF	TGTGCCAGCAGTGAACCCCTTGGGCGGGAGGCTGGTGAGCAGTTCTTC
.	TRBJ1-6	TRBV18	.	CASTNSGNSPLHF	TGTGCCAGCACAAACTCGGGGAATTCACCCCTCCACTTT
.	TRBJ2-5	TRBV4-3	TRBD2	CASSPTAGVDETQYF	TGCGCCAGCAGCCCAACGGCGGGGGTTGATGAGACCCAGTACTTC
.	TRBJ2-3	TRBV20-1	TRBD2	CSARGLAGGRNTQYF	TGCAGTGCTAGAGGTCTAGCGGGAGGGAGGAATACGCAGTATTTT
.	TRBJ2-1	TRBV9	.	CASSVVGGTPNEQFF	TGTGCCAGCAGCGTAGTGGGGGGAACTCCCAATGAGCAGTTCTTC